This entry features one T cell receptor (beta chain) sequence. It has no known antigen specificity. Base qualities are not at hand, and no much larger clone is one base apart. The entry originates in a study of CD8+ T cells in alopecia areata (dated by TCRdb to the late 2010s). Describing the broader study: The treated patients, all with moderate-to-severe alopecia areata, were enrolled in an open-label pilot trial of oral tofacitinib given at 5 to 10 mg twice daily. On the human side, TCRbeta sequencing was run on scalp tissue and on sorted CD4+ and CD8+ peripheral blood T cells from healthy controls and from alopecia areata patients with either patchy or totalis/universalis disease. Tofacitinib was administered for 6 to 18 months, and 6 months of follow-up off drug were then conducted to assess delayed response and recurrence. Scalp clonality was compared across normal scalp (n=4), patchy alopecia areata scalp (n=8), and alopecia totalis/universalis scalp (n=8). Amplification of TCRbeta CDR3 regions was done by immunoSEQ multiplex PCR using 35 Vbeta forward primers and 13 Jbeta reverse primers. In both human patients and the C3H/HeJ mouse model, the study applied high-throughput TCRbeta sequencing to look at T cell clonal expansion in alopecia areata. RNA came from the PAXgene miRNA kit for fixed scalp, the miRNeasy kit for PBMCs, and the RNeasy kit for mouse skin. Biopsies were taken from tofacitinib-treated patients at baseline and at 4 and 24 weeks of treatment, and a later scalp biopsy was taken in several of the tofacitinib-treated patients. Overall study outcomes, separate from this receptor: Resident alphabeta T cells in normal human skin are also sequenced, complicating scalp TCR repertoire analysis, unlike mouse skin dominated by gammadelta T cells. Higher clonality and more expanded CD8+ clones were observed in lesional scalp than in normal scalp, particularly in alopecia totalis/universalis, a finding suggestive of antigenic drive. TCR sequences shared between patients were less clear than in mice, possibly partly because of HLA diversity in the patient population.

The junction shows trimming of 0 bases on V and 4 bases on J, plus 16 bases between the germline ends. The germline V gene sets CDR1 to SQVTM and CDR2 to ANQGSEA. The CDR3 sequence holds 15 residues, the cysteine and phenylalanine included. Of the read, only the CDR3 DNA is kept; its 45 bases are in frame from base 1. The method behind the library was the immunoSEQ multiplex PCR assay. To provide template for TCR sequencing, every sample had RNA extracted and reverse transcribed into cDNA. SuperScript III was used to make first-strand cDNA, primed with a 2:1 mix of oligo-dT and random hexamers. A synthetic immune receptor repertoire was used to assess amplification bias, and residual bias was removed computationally. Per the original workflow: Raw reads were preprocessed to remove errors, and CDR3 was defined by IMGT conventions from the conserved cysteine to phenylalanine. To get clonality, Shannon entropy was normalized by log2 of the number of productive unique TCRs and the result was subtracted from 1. Scalp TCRbeta sequences were cross-referenced with sorted blood CD4 and CD8 repertoires so that the CD4 or CD8 identity of scalp clones could be inferred. In TCRdb, the immuneACCESS table is reduced to in-frame sequences with V and J assigned. These tables do not hold every clone; where another copy was compared, an unresolved V gene accounts for under half, and the others remain unexplained. Clone size and V and J calls were adopted from that table, with D and trimming inferred from the DNA. Counted in this sample were about 150,000 clones; around 60% of them appeared once. Roughly 6.7% of the sample is taken by the ten largest.

Read against the paper, the sample's time point label means: baseline before oral tofacitinib. From alopecia areata patients, peripheral blood was collected along with lesional scalp punch biopsies. After PBMCs were isolated by density centrifugation and stained for CD3, CD4 and CD8, a FACSAria was used to sort CD4+ and CD8+ T cells. The TCR was taken from a human donor with alopecia areata. In this chain, TRBV29-1 is recombined with TRBJ2-7; TRBD2 could be the D gene, as 5 bases match. The sequencing here drew on CD4+ T cells sorted from blood, taken at week 0. The CDR3 here reads CSVEDRRARKYEQYF. The bases read TGCAGCGTTGAAGATCGGCGGGCTAGAAAATACGAGCAGTACTTC.